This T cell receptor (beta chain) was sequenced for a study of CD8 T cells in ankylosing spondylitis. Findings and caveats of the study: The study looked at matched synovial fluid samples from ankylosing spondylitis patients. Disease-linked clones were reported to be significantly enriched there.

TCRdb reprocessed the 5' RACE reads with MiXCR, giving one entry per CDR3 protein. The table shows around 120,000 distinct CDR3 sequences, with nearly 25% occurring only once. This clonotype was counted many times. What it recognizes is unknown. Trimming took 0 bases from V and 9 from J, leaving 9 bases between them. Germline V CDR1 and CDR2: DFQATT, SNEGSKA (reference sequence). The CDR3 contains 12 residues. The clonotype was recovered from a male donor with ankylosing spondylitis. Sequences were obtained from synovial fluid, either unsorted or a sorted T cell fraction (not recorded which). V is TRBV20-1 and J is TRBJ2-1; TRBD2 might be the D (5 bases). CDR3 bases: TGCAGTGCTAGAGATCAGACTATTGAGCAGTTCTTC. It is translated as CSARDQTIEQFF.